This T cell receptor beta chain was observed in a study of shared clonotypes between healthy human individuals. Across the whole study: A donor's plate count was three for CD4 naive and three for CD4 memory; CD8 naive had two and CD8 memory one.

Comments on this clone: Its antigen remains unidentified.

CDR1 and CDR2 from the germline V gene are SEHNR and FQNEAQ (reference sequence). The CDR3 is 16 residues long. V was cut by 1 base and J by 4 bases, with 16 bases left in between. Terminally differentiated effector memory CD45RA+ cells were excluded from the naive CD8 cells, which were CD45RO-negative and positively selected for CCR7. Assay: immunoSEQ multiplex PCR; the TCRdb copy retains only in-frame clones and omits some. The sample yields approximately 840,000 clones, roughly 96% seen once. Notes on the study in general: Non-shared clonotypes had lower generation probabilities than clonotypes shared by all four sorted-subset donors.

The chain carries TRBV7-9 and TRBJ2-5; maybe TRBD1 (5 bases). The TCR comes from a man aged 25 to 45 in good health. Sequenced input: naive CD8+ T cells sorted from blood. The CDR3 DNA is TGTGCCAGCAGCTTAGATCTTCCAGGGCATTTAGAGACCCAGTACTTC. Translation: CASSLDLPGHLETQYF.